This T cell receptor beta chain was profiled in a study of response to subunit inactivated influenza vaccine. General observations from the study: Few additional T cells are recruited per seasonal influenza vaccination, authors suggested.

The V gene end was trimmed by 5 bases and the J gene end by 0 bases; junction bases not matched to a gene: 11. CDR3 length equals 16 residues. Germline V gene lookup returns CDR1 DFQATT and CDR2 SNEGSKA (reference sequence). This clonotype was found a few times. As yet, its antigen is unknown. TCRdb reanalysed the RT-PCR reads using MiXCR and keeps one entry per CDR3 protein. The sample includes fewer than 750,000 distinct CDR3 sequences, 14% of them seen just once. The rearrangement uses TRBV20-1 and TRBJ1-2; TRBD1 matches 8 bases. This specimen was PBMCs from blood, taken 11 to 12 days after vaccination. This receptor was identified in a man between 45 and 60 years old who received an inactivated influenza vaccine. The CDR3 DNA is TGCAGTGCTTCCCTCCGGGACAGGAACCCTAACTATGGCTACACCTTC. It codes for CSASLRDRNPNYGYTF.